This T cell receptor (beta chain) was profiled in a study of T cell repertoires in ileal Crohn's disease. At the level of the study: The M0 sample came from the inflamed ileal portion of the resected specimen. Study-wide points: Every patient over 26.8% clonality showed endoscopic recurrence.

Assay: immunoSEQ multiplex PCR; the TCRdb copy retains only in-frame clones and omits some. This sample has around 15,000 clones, with roughly 90% found just once. The time point was: inflamed ileum from the surgical specimen. Trimming left V 6 bases short and J 3 bases short, with 12 bases between. The CDR3 sequence is 13 residues long. Germline CDR1 and CDR2: KGHSH and LQKENI. This clone has just one count. What it binds is not known. The TCR originated in an adult with Crohn's disease. The sample taken for sequencing was ileal tissue. The chain employs TRBV18 and TRBJ2-7; weak D call: TRBD1 (5 bases). The CDR3, as DNA: TGTGCCAGCTCCCGGTCCCAGGGCTACGAGCAGTACTTC. Translation gives CASSRSQGYEQYF.